The 25 T cell receptor beta chains listed next were all sequenced from one sample in a study of T cell changes during pregnancy in multiple sclerosis (dated 2019 in TCRdb). The library was made by the immunoSEQ multiplex PCR assay. The source is immuneACCESS, and TCRdb retained only in-frame sequences with V and J called. Part of the clones is not carried over; for the studies checked, unresolved V genes explain less than half of this, and the remainder is unexplained. The sample contains about 65,000 clones, 80% to 95% of them found a single time. The ten largest clones add up to approximately 2.8% of the sample. Specimen: CD8+ T cells from peripheral blood mononuclear cells, collected in the third trimester of pregnancy. Source of these receptors: a female donor in good health, enrolled as a control in a pregnancy study.

The chain combines TRBV27 with TRBJ1-1; no definite D call. V was trimmed by 3 bases and J by 1 base, leaving 6 bases between them. Germline V CDR1 and CDR2: MNHEY, SMNVEV (reference sequence). The CDR3 runs to 13 residues. The CDR3 spells CASSLRGNTEAFF. The CDR3 region has the DNA TGTGCCAGCAGTTTGAGAGGGAACACTGAAGCTTTCTTT.

V usage is TRBV4-3 and J usage is TRBJ2-1, with 10 bases matching TRBD2. The length of the CDR3 is 16 residues. V shed 1 base and J 4 bases; nucleotides not matched to a gene: 4. CDR1 is LGHNA, CDR2 YSLEER, per germline. This CDR3 reads CASSQGTSGIYNEQFF. The CDR3 DNA sequence: TGCGCCAGCAGCCAAGGGACTAGCGGAATATACAATGAGCAGTTCTTC.

V usage is TRBV5-6 and J usage is TRBJ2-1, with 8 bases aligning to TRBD1. This CDR3 is built from 13 residues. V was clipped by 4 bases and J by 13 bases; unmatched bases: 10. The V gene's germline CDR1 is SGHDT and CDR2 YYEEEE. The CDR3 bases are TGTGCCAGCAGCCAACTTCAGGGGGCGAATCAGTTCTTC. Residues: CASSQLQGANQFF.

V usage is TRBV2 and J usage is TRBJ2-3; 8 bases line up with TRBD2. The CDR3 has 16 amino acids. V lost 10 bases and J lost 2; bases outside the gene matches: 14. Looked up from germline, CDR1 is SNHLY and CDR2 is FYNNEI. DNA of the CDR3: TGTGCCACCCAACAAGGGAGCGGGGGAATCACAGATACGCAGTATTTT. This encodes CATQQGSGGITDTQYF.

This chain links TRBV7-3 with TRBJ2-1, with D perhaps TRBD2 (5 bases). In germline, CDR1 is SGHTA, CDR2 FQGTGA. CDR3 length: 14 amino acids. V was clipped by 9 bases and J by 5 bases, with 17 bases between them. The CDR3 bases are TGTGCCAGATGGGCCCGGGAACGTAACAATGAGCAGTTCTTC. It codes for CARWARERNNEQFF.

The chain combines TRBV9 with TRBJ1-3; TRBD1 agrees at 7 bases. Germline assignment: CDR1 SGDLS and CDR2 YYNGEE. This CDR3 comprises 15 residues. V lost 6 bases and J lost 2; bases outside the gene matches: 8. Here the CDR3 DNA reads TGTGCCAGCACCGAATCAACAGGGGCTGGAAACACCATATATTTT. The encoded protein is CASTESTGAGNTIYF.

The chain couples TRBV5-4 to TRBJ2-3, with D uncertain. This CDR3 spans 14 amino acids. Germline-derived CDR1 and CDR2 are SGHNT and YYREEE (reference sequence). The V and J ends lost 5 bases and 0 bases respectively, with 10 bases between them. The CDR3: CASSQSGSTDTQYF. CDR3 nucleotides: TGTGCCAGCAGTCAATCCGGTAGCACAGATACGCAGTATTTT.

The V call is TRBV19, the J call TRBJ2-7, with TRBD1 matching 7 bases. Unmatched junction bases numbered 7, after V lost 3 bases and J lost 2 bases. The CDR3 is 15 residues long. Germline V CDR1 and CDR2: LNHDA, SQIVND (reference sequence). CDR3 in amino acids: CASSIGDSEAYEQYF. In DNA form, the CDR3 reads TGTGCCAGTAGTATCGGGGACAGTGAAGCCTACGAGCAGTACTTC.

V gene TRBV5-6 combines with J gene TRBJ1-2, with 10 bases lining up with TRBD1. The CDR3 spans 19 residues. With V trimmed by 3 bases and J by 1 base, 15 bases remained unmatched. Per the germline V gene, CDR1 is SGHDT and CDR2 is YYEEEE. CDR3 protein: CASSSPIRGQGGSNYGYTF. CDR3 DNA sequence: TGTGCCAGCAGCTCCCCCATACGTGGACAGGGGGGGAGTAACTATGGCTACACCTTC.

This sequence joins TRBV4-3 and TRBJ1-1; D is unresolved. There are 14 residues in the CDR3. Germline lookup yields CDR1 LGHNA and CDR2 YSLEER. The V and J ends lost 4 bases and 1 base respectively, with 10 bases between them. CDR3 sequence (DNA): TGCGCCAGCAGCCCGGGTCAAGGGAACACTGAAGCTTTCTTT. It specifies CASSPGQGNTEAFF.

Note on this clone: This same CDR3 is encoded by further DNA sequences in the sample. This chain joins TRBV7-9 and TRBJ1-5; possible D gene TRBD1, 5 bases. The CDR3 is 13 amino acids. The V and J ends lost 2 bases and 4 bases respectively, with 6 bases between them. Germline V CDR1 and CDR2: SEHNR, FQNEAQ (reference sequence). The chain's CDR3 is CASSLPGNQPQHF. The CDR3 DNA reads as TGTGCCAGCAGCTTACCAGGGAATCAGCCCCAGCATTTT.

This clone was recorded once. The J gene is TRBJ2-1, the V gene TRBV2; 16 bases map to TRBD2. The CDR3 sequence is 16 residues long. Per germline, CDR1 SNHLY and CDR2 FYNNEI. V lost 6 bases to trimming and J lost 11 bases; unmatched junction nucleotides: 10. This chain's CDR3 is CASREGLAGGRVKQFF. CDR3 DNA sequence: TGTGCCAGCAGGGAGGGACTAGCGGGGGGGCGGGTAAAGCAGTTCTTC.

The chain has TRBV4-2 and TRBJ2-3; 10 nucleotides agree with TRBD2. The CDR3 covers 17 residues. CDR1 is LGHNA and CDR2 is YNFKEQ in the germline V gene. V lost 0 bases, J lost 3 bases, and 6 bases stayed unmatched. The CDR3 DNA sequence: TGTGCCAGCAGCCAAGATCCAAGCGGGGGGGCGACAGATACGCAGTATTTT. Its protein product is CASSQDPSGGATDTQYF.

This sequence joins TRBV7-9 and TRBJ1-1; TRBD1 might be the D (5 bases). The CDR3 runs to 16 residues. Germline CDR1 and CDR2: SEHNR and FQNEAQ (reference sequence). With 0 bases removed from V and 4 bases from J, the gap between germline ends came to 15 bases. CDR3 nucleotides: TGTGCCAGCAGCTTAGCGCCTCGACTTGACAGCACTGAAGCTTTCTTT. Translation gives CASSLAPRLDSTEAFF.

Here the CDR3 DNA reads TGTGCCTGGGGCACAGGGGGGGAGCAGTACTTC. Its translation: CAWGTGGEQYF. The chain recombines TRBV30 with TRBJ2-7; 8 bases match TRBD1. The CDR3 length is 11 residues. CDR1 GTSNPN and CDR2 SVGIG come from the germline V gene (reference sequence). J lost 7 bases, V lost 5 bases, and 4 bases had no gene match. The full variable domain, with the rest looked up from reference TRBV30 and TRBJ2-7, is SQTIHQWPATLVQPVGSPLSLECTVEGTSNPNLYWYRQAAGRGLQLLFYSVGIGQISSEVPQNLSASRPQDRQFILSSKKLLLSDSGFYLCAWGTGGEQYFGPGTRLTVT.

This chain joins TRBV7-2 and TRBJ1-1; tentative D call: TRBD1 (5 bases). Looked up from germline, CDR1 is SGHTA and CDR2 is FQGNSA. V lost 1 base to trimming and J lost 3 bases, with 12 bases between them. CDR3 length: 15 residues. CDR3 amino acids: CASSLDKGSYTEAFF. The CDR3 DNA reads as TGTGCCAGCAGCTTAGATAAGGGGTCCTACACTGAAGCTTTCTTT.

The chain's CDR3 is CASSYLGPPDYGYTF. DNA for the CDR3: TGTGCCAGCAGTTACTTGGGCCCCCCGGACTATGGCTACACCTTC. The V gene is TRBV6-5, the J gene TRBJ1-2; D unclear. Per germline, CDR1 MNHEY and CDR2 SVGAGI. V shed 1 base and J shed 3 bases, with 12 bases lying between them. The CDR3 is made up of 15 amino acids.

This chain links TRBV4-3 with TRBJ2-5; no clear D. The CDR3 loop spans 14 amino acids. V was pared by 1 base and J by 2 bases, with 8 bases between. The germline V gene encodes CDR1 LGHNA and CDR2 YSLEER. CDR3 amino acids: CASSQGGRQETQYF. The CDR3 DNA reads TGCGCCAGCAGCCAAGGAGGCCGTCAAGAGACCCAGTACTTC.

This chain connects TRBV27 to TRBJ2-1; 10 nucleotides match TRBD2. V shed 2 bases and J 4 bases; nucleotides not matched to a gene: 5. This CDR3 has 16 residues. CDR1 is MNHEY, CDR2 SMNVEV, per germline (reference sequence). The CDR3 is CASSLTSGDTYNEQFF. The CDR3 DNA is TGTGCCAGCAGTTTAACTAGCGGGGATACTTACAATGAGCAGTTCTTC.

The rearrangement joins TRBV10-2 to TRBJ2-1, with 9 bases lining up with TRBD2. V lost 3 bases, J lost 3 bases, and 6 bases stayed unmatched. CDR3 length: 16 residues. Germline CDR1 reads WSHSY; CDR2 reads SAAADI. CDR3 DNA sequence: TGCGCCAGCAGTGAACCTAGCGGGGACCTCTACAATGAGCAGTTCTTC. Residues: CASSEPSGDLYNEQFF.

This clone occurred once. The rearrangement uses TRBV10-2 and TRBJ2-7, with D possibly matching TRBD2 (6 bases). The germline V and J ends were trimmed by 7 bases and 3 bases, with 16 bases remaining between them. Germline V gene data show CDR1 as WSHSY and CDR2 as SAAADI. CDR3 length: 14 residues. The CDR3 region has the DNA TGCGCCAGCAATCCCGGGGGTAAACTCTACGAGCAGTACTTC. Translating it yields CASNPGGKLYEQYF.

The chain couples TRBV9 to TRBJ2-2; 11 bases align to TRBD2. After removal of 4 bases from V and 7 bases from J, the junction contained 12 bases not matched to a gene. This CDR3 has 17 residues. The germline V gene encodes CDR1 SGDLS and CDR2 YYNGEE. CDR3 DNA: TGTGCCAGCAGCCCTTCGCGGGGACTAGCGGAAGTCGGGGAGCTGTTTTTT. This sequence encodes CASSPSRGLAEVGELFF.

The J gene is TRBJ2-1, the V gene TRBV9; 13 nucleotides agree with TRBD2. Germline-derived CDR1 and CDR2 are SGDLS and YYNGEE. The CDR3 sequence is 15 residues long. J was trimmed by 9 bases and V by 7 bases; bases with no gene match: 10. The CDR3 bases are TGTGCCAGCGGGTCCGGGACTAGCGGGGAGGGTGAGCAGTTCTTC. It specifies CASGSGTSGEGEQFF. Variable domain in full (rest from reference TRBV9 and TRBJ2-1): DSGVTQTPKHLITATGQRVTLRCSPRSGDLSVYWYQQSLDQGLQFLIQYYNGEERAKGNILERFSAQQFPDLHSELNLSSLELGDSALYFCASGSGTSGEGEQFFGPGTRLTVL.

The chain recombines TRBV11-1 with TRBJ2-5; D unclear. The CDR3 is 13 residues long. From germline, CDR1 is SGHAT and CDR2 FQDESV (reference sequence). The V gene lost 5 bases and the J gene lost 4 bases, with 11 bases spanning the gap. The CDR3, as DNA: TGTGCCAGCAGCACCCGCGGAACAGAGACCCAGTACTTC. Translation: CASSTRGTETQYF.

The CDR3 region is CASSLSVTEAFF. The CDR3 DNA reads as TGTGCCAGCAGCTTGTCGGTCACTGAAGCTTTCTTT. The chain uses TRBV5-4 and TRBJ1-1; D is undetermined. Trimming pared 1 base from V and 4 bases from J, leaving 5 bases between. Per germline, CDR1 SGHNT and CDR2 YYREEE (reference sequence). This CDR3 comprises 12 residues.